These 19 T cell receptor beta chains were all obtained from the same sample, sequenced in a study of cytomegalovirus exposure and HLA in healthy donors. Some clones are missing from TCRdb's copy, which holds only in-frame ones; the method was immunoSEQ multiplex PCR. Here the sample spans over 200,000 clones, around 88% being singletons. The source material was PBMCs. The receptor set was obtained from a woman aged 18-35 years in good health and CMV-seronegative.

V is TRBV4-2 and J is TRBJ2-3; possible D gene TRBD1, 5 bases. V was cut by 0 bases and J by 3 bases, with 10 bases left in between. Germline CDR1 and CDR2: LGHNA and YNFKEQ. This CDR3 is 15 amino acids long. CDR3 coding DNA: TGTGCCAGCAGCCAAGAAAGGGCAGGGACAGATACGCAGTATTTT. Translated, it gives CASSQERAGTDTQYF.

This clone appeared a few times. The J gene is TRBJ2-7, the V gene TRBV9; weak D call: TRBD2 (8 bases). The CDR3 totals 15 residues. V was cut by 4 bases and J by 6 bases, with 20 bases left in between. The V gene's germline CDR1 is SGDLS and CDR2 YYNGEE. The CDR3 here is CASSLQDRAGGEQYF. The CDR3 DNA reads TGTGCCAGCAGCCTACAAGACAGGGCGGGGGGCGAGCAGTACTTC. The full variable domain, rest sourced from reference TRBV9 and TRBJ2-7, is DSGVTQTPKHLITATGQRVTLRCSPRSGDLSVYWYQQSLDQGLQFLIQYYNGEERAKGNILERFSAQQFPDLHSELNLSSLELGDSALYFCASSLQDRAGGEQYFGPGTRLTVT.

The CDR3 coding sequence is TGTGCCAGTACCCCGAAGGCAGGGGCCCTTCTAAACACCGGGGAGCTGTTTTTT. It encodes CASTPKAGALLNTGELFF. The chain is built from TRBV19 and TRBJ2-2, with TRBD1 as a possible D gene (6 bases). Trimming took off 7 bases at V and 2 bases at J, with 23 bases between the two ends. CDR3 length equals 18 residues. Germline V gene data show CDR1 as LNHDA and CDR2 as SQIVND (reference sequence). Full variable domain (outside the CDR3, taken from reference TRBV19 and TRBJ2-2): DGGITQSPKYLFRKEGQNVTLSCEQNLNHDAMYWYRQDPGQGLRLIYYSQIVNDFQKGDIAEGYSVSREKKESFPLTVTSAQKNPTAFYLCASTPKAGALLNTGELFFGEGSRLTVL.

In its sample, this clone was seen a few times. The gene calls are TRBV5-1 and TRBJ1-2, with D possibly being TRBD1 (5 bases). The CDR3 covers 15 residues. V was clipped by 5 bases and J by 6 bases, with 20 bases between them. Per the germline V gene, CDR1 is SGHRS and CDR2 is YFSETQ. CDR3 in DNA: TGCGCCAGCAGTATAGATTCCGGGGGAAAGGATGGCTACACCTTC. It translates to CASSIDSGGKDGYTF.

The chain couples TRBV29-1 to TRBJ2-1, with 12 bases matching TRBD2. Looked up from germline, CDR1 is SQVTM and CDR2 is ANQGSEA. The CDR3 runs to 17 residues. Losses at the gene ends were 3 bases for V and 1 base for J; bases not matched to a gene: 7. This CDR3 reads CSVEGTSGRGSYNEQFF. Here the CDR3 DNA reads TGCAGCGTTGAGGGGACTAGCGGGCGAGGGTCCTACAATGAGCAGTTCTTC.

The chain's CDR3 is CASSLPAQSDTGEQYF. The CDR3 nucleotides are TGTGCCAGCAGCTTACCAGCACAGTCCGATACGGGGGAGCAGTACTTC. The V gene is TRBV7-9, the J gene TRBJ2-7, with D perhaps matching TRBD2 (5 bases). The germline V and J ends were trimmed by 2 bases and 7 bases, with 21 bases remaining between them. CDR1 and CDR2 (germline): SEHNR, FQNEAQ (reference sequence). The CDR3 contains 16 residues.

J is TRBJ2-7 and V is TRBV28, with D possibly being TRBD1 (6 bases). CDR1 MDHEN and CDR2 SYDVKM come from the germline V gene. V was shortened by 5 bases and J by 2 bases, with 7 bases between the two germline ends. The CDR3 is 12 amino acids. CDR3 coding DNA: TGTGCCAGCAGTAAGGGGGCCTACGAGCAGTACTTC. This gives the protein CASSKGAYEQYF.

The chain joins TRBV13 to TRBJ2-1, with 7 bases aligning to TRBD1. The CDR3 spans 12 residues. The germline V gene encodes CDR1 PRHDT and CDR2 FYEKMQ (reference sequence). Trimming removed 5 bases from V and 9 bases from J; junction bases left unmatched: 4. The DNA for the CDR3 is TGTGCCAGCAGCCTGGGACAGCTTGAGCAGTTCTTC. This encodes CASSLGQLEQFF.

The J gene is TRBJ2-3, the V gene TRBV11-2; TRBD2 matches 7 bases. Germline V gene data show CDR1 as SGHAT and CDR2 as FQNNGV. The CDR3 loop spans 17 amino acids. The V segment lost 3 bases and the J segment 0 bases; nucleotides outside the gene matches: 9. The CDR3 loop reads CASSFPPSSGSTDTQYF. CDR3 coding DNA: TGTGCCAGCAGCTTCCCTCCTTCTAGCGGTAGCACAGATACGCAGTATTTT.

This clone was observed a single time. The genes are TRBV18 and TRBJ1-4; D is ambiguous. Per germline, CDR1 KGHSH and CDR2 LQKENI. The CDR3 loop spans 15 amino acids. The V end lost 2 bases, the J end lost 5 bases, and 12 bases lay between the germline ends. DNA of the CDR3: TGTGCCAGCTCACCAGTCGTACTGCCGAATGAAAAACTGTTTTTT. It translates to CASSPVVLPNEKLFF.

CDR3 loop: CASSLIGSYTF. DNA of the CDR3: TGTGCCAGCAGTTTAATCGGTAGCTACACCTTC. This chain links TRBV28 with TRBJ1-2; D not certain. CDR3 length: 11 residues. Trimming took 2 bases from V and 9 from J, leaving 7 bases between them. Germline lookup yields CDR1 MDHEN and CDR2 SYDVKM.

This clone was counted once. The chain recombines TRBV27 with TRBJ1-1, with 7 bases identical to TRBD1. V lost 6 bases, J lost 8 bases, and 9 bases stayed unmatched. CDR1 is MNHEY, CDR2 SMNVEV, per germline (reference sequence). The CDR3 contains 13 residues. The CDR3 is CASSYGTAFEAFF. CDR3 nucleotide sequence: TGTGCCAGCAGCTACGGGACAGCCTTCGAAGCTTTCTTT.

The V gene is TRBV4-3, the J gene TRBJ2-7; 9 bases match TRBD2. The CDR3 loop spans 16 amino acids. CDR1 and CDR2 from the germline V gene are LGHNA and YSLEER. J was trimmed by 2 bases and V by 1 base; bases with no gene match: 6. Here the CDR3 DNA reads TGCGCCAGCAGCCAAGGGGTAGCGGGGGAACCCTACGAGCAGTACTTC. It translates to CASSQGVAGEPYEQYF.

The chain has TRBV11-2 and TRBJ2-7; D possibly corresponds to TRBD1 (6 bases). Germline assignment: CDR1 SGHAT and CDR2 FQNNGV. The CDR3 spans 13 residues. Trimming shortened V by 5 bases and J by 3 bases, and 11 bases separated the two germline ends. The CDR3 DNA reads TGTGCCAGCAGCCCCGGACAGAGCTACGAGCAGTACTTC. It specifies CASSPGQSYEQYF.

This clone was seen a handful of times. This chain uses TRBV19 with TRBJ1-5, with unresolved D. V was cut by 2 bases and J by 5 bases, with 13 bases left in between. The CDR3 extends over 15 amino acids. Germline V lookup: CDR1 LNHDA, CDR2 SQIVND (reference sequence). CDR3: CASSIFSPTDQPQHF. The CDR3 coding sequence is TGTGCCAGTAGTATATTTTCCCCCACAGATCAGCCCCAGCATTTT.

This clone has a single count. The chain couples TRBV5-4 to TRBJ2-7, with D possibly matching TRBD2 (6 bases). The V gene lost 5 bases and the J gene lost 1 base, with 10 bases spanning the gap. CDR3 length equals 13 residues. In germline, CDR1 is SGHNT, CDR2 YYREEE (reference sequence). In DNA form, the CDR3 reads TGTGCCAGCAGTAGGGACTTATCCTACGAGCAGTACTTC. Translated: CASSRDLSYEQYF.

J is TRBJ1-4 and V is TRBV27, with TRBD1 as a possible D gene (6 bases). The V gene's germline CDR1 is MNHEY and CDR2 SMNVEV (reference sequence). V was trimmed by 2 bases and J by 7 bases, leaving 11 bases between them. The CDR3 is 14 amino acids. The CDR3 sequence is CASSLTGLREKLFF. The CDR3 DNA follows: TGTGCCAGCAGTTTAACAGGGTTGCGTGAAAAACTGTTTTTT.

The V and J genes are TRBV6-5 and TRBJ2-7, with TRBD1 matching 8 bases. J gave up 8 bases and V 6 bases, and 6 bases lay outside the gene matches. CDR1 is MNHEY and CDR2 is SVGAGI in the germline V gene. The CDR3 sequence is 12 residues long. CDR3 sequence (DNA): TGTGCCAGCAGGCCCGGACAGGGAAAGCAGTACTTC. Translated: CASRPGQGKQYF.

This chain uses TRBV27 with TRBJ2-2, with 10 bases lining up with TRBD2. This CDR3 spans 20 amino acids. The ends lost 5 bases at V and 2 bases at J; junction bases unmatched: 17. CDR1 and CDR2 (germline): MNHEY, SMNVEV (reference sequence). DNA of the CDR3: TGTGCCAGCAGTCCCCTAGCGGGAGCCCGCCTAAGATCCAACACCGGGGAGCTGTTTTTT. Amino acids: CASSPLAGARLRSNTGELFF.